This TCR beta chain is drawn from a study of cytomegalovirus exposure and HLA in healthy donors. Trimming left V 4 bases short and J 4 bases short, with 15 bases between. CDR1 is SEHNR, CDR2 FQNEAQ, per germline (reference sequence). CDR3 length: 15 residues. In the PCR, 60 Vbeta and 13 Jbeta primers were used. Profiled with immunoSEQ multiplex PCR; TCRdb holds only in-frame clones, not every one. Among about 110,000 clones listed, roughly 80% were seen once. The source material was PBMCs. The receptor was derived from a woman aged 45-65 years in good health and CMV-seropositive. The rearrangement links TRBV7-9 to TRBJ2-3; D is unresolved. CDR3 sequence reads: CASSSSGWAPDTQYF. The CDR3 nucleotides are TGTGCCAGCAGCTCCAGTGGGTGGGCCCCAGATACGCAGTATTTT. Complete variable domain (other parts from reference TRBV7-9 and TRBJ2-3): DTGVSQNPRHKITKRGQNVTFRCDPISEHNRLYWYRQTLGQGPEFLTYFQNEAQLEKSRLLSDRFSAERPKGSFSTLEIQRTEQGDSAMYLCASSSSGWAPDTQYFGPGTRLTVL.